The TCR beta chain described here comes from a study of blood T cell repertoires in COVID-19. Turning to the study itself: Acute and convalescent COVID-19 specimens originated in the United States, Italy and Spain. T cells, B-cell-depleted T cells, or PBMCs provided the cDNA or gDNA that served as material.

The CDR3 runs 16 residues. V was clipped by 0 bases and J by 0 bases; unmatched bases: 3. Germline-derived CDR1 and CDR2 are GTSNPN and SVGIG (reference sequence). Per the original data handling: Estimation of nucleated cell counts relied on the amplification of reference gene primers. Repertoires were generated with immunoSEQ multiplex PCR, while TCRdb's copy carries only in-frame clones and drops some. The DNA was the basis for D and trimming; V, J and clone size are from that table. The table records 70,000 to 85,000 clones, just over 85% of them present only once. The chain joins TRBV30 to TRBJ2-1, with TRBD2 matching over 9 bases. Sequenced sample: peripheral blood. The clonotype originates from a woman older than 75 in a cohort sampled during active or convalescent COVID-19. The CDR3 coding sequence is TGTGCCTGGAGTGTACTTAGCGGGAGCTCCTACAATGAGCAGTTCTTC. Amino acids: CAWSVLSGSSYNEQFF. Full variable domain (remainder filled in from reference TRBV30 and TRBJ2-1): SQTIHQWPATLVQPVGSPLSLECTVEGTSNPNLYWYRQAAGRGLQLLFYSVGIGQISSEVPQNLSASRPQDRQFILSSKKLLLSDSGFYLCAWSVLSGSSYNEQFFGPGTRLTVL.